Sequencing of this T cell receptor beta chain was carried out in a study of regulatory T cells in long-lasting Graves disease. A note on this clonotype: Its cognate antigen is unknown.

From germline, CDR1 is LNHDA and CDR2 SQIVND (reference sequence). This CDR3 contains 13 residues. Trimming took 4 bases from V and 6 from J, leaving 13 bases between them. Regarding time point: newly diagnosed GD, antithyroid drugs for less than 3 months. With RNA extracted from PBMCs as input, the TCR library was made. Study-level points and caveats: Persistent Graves' patients showed a TCR diversity that was lower than that of newly diagnosed ones.

TCR beta libraries were built with iRepertoire HTBI primers and Arm-PCR of CDR3 regions. TCRdb re-derived calls from the multiplex PCR reads in MiXCR, one entry per CDR3 protein. The data show around 250,000 distinct CDR3 sequences, about 20% seen once. These data were also reused for a study on T cells in Graves' hyperthyroidism and ophthalmopathy. As that report states: Graves' hyperthyroidism showing no ophthalmopathy progression within 18 months was considered stable.

The sample here was peripheral blood mononuclear cells (PBMCs), taken at new diagnosis, from a patient treated with antithyroid drugs. The V gene is TRBV19, the J gene TRBJ2-7; D perhaps matches TRBD1 (6 bases). The TCR was taken from a woman in her 30s with Graves disease. The CDR3 DNA reads TGTGCCAGTAGTACAAACGGACAGAGCGAGCAGTACTTC. Amino acids: CASSTNGQSEQYF.